These 27 T cell receptor beta chains came from one sample sequenced in a study of technical replicates of blood from a few donors. The table came from immunoSEQ multiplex PCR; TCRdb's copy has only in-frame clones and leaves some out. Among some 14,000 clones, about 82% were seen once, and the ten largest hold around 11%. Sequenced sample: PBMCs. Receptors originate from a human donor in good health.

The chain links TRBV25-1 to TRBJ2-1, with 11 bases aligning to TRBD2. The length of the CDR3 is 15 residues. V was pared by 3 bases and J by 4 bases, with 2 bases of the junction left unmatched. Germline loops: CDR1 MGHDK, CDR2 SYGVNS. This CDR3 reads CASSDLAGGYNEQFF. CDR3 in DNA: TGTGCCAGCAGTGACCTAGCGGGAGGATACAATGAGCAGTTCTTC.

The chain employs TRBV28 and TRBJ2-3, with 7 positions matching TRBD2. The ends lost 4 bases at V and 0 bases at J; junction bases unmatched: 10. The CDR3 loop spans 17 amino acids. Germline values: CDR1 MDHEN, CDR2 SYDVKM. CDR3 nucleotide sequence: TGTGCCAGCAGTTACCGGGCGTGGGAGGGTAGCACAGATACGCAGTATTTT. Amino acid sequence: CASSYRAWEGSTDTQYF.

This chain links TRBV13 with TRBJ2-7, with D possibly TRBD2 on 7 matching bases. This CDR3 is built from 13 residues. Trimming pared 5 bases from V and 6 bases from J, leaving 14 bases between. The germline gives CDR1 PRHDT, CDR2 FYEKMQ (reference sequence). The CDR3 DNA sequence: TGTGCCAGCAGCCTCAGGGGAGGGCCCGAGCAGTACTTC. Protein: CASSLRGGPEQYF.

The gene calls are TRBV5-1 and TRBJ1-1; weak D call: TRBD1 (5 bases). Trimming left V 1 base short and J 5 bases short, with 9 bases between. Germline V gene data show CDR1 as SGHRS and CDR2 as YFSETQ. This CDR3 is built from 13 residues. The CDR3 loop is CASSLKGVTEAFF. As DNA, the CDR3 is TGCGCCAGCAGCTTGAAAGGGGTTACTGAAGCTTTCTTT.

This sequence joins TRBV23-1 and TRBJ1-3; D gene uncertain. TRBV23-1 is flagged as an ORF with uncertain function. V was trimmed by 0 bases and J by 1 base, leaving 10 bases between them. The CDR3 has 16 residues. The DNA of the CDR3 is TGCGCCAGCAGTCAATCGATCCGAGAATCTGGAAACACCATATATTTT. Translation gives CASSQSIRESGNTIYF.

The chain couples TRBV30 to TRBJ2-3, with D perhaps TRBD1 (6 bases). The germline CDR1 and CDR2 sequences are GTSNPN and SVGIG (reference sequence). This CDR3 comprises 18 residues. V was clipped by 0 bases and J by 4 bases, with 23 bases between them. This CDR3 reads CAWSVQRTVRARSDTQYF. The CDR3, as DNA: TGTGCCTGGAGTGTACAGCGGACAGTTCGGGCAAGATCAGATACGCAGTATTTT.

This chain links TRBV5-1 with TRBJ2-5; unclear D gene. Deletions cut 2 bases from V and 1 base from J, with 6 bases between. The V gene's germline CDR1 is SGHRS and CDR2 YFSETQ. The CDR3 runs to 13 residues. The DNA for the CDR3 is TGCGCCAGCAGCTTAGAGCCCCAAGAGACCCAGTACTTC. This codes for CASSLEPQETQYF.

The gene calls are TRBV6-6 and TRBJ1-1; the D gene is possibly TRBD1 (6 bases). From germline, CDR1 is MNHNY and CDR2 SVGAGI (reference sequence). V shed 5 bases and J shed 1 base, with 8 bases lying between them. This CDR3 has 13 residues. The CDR3 sequence: CASSMTGNTEAFF. CDR3 nucleotides: TGTGCCAGCAGTATGACAGGGAACACTGAAGCTTTCTTT.

This rearrangement joins TRBV7-9 to TRBJ1-1; 10 nucleotides agree with TRBD1. The junction had 4 bases not matched to a gene; V was cut back by 5 bases and J by 1 base. Germline CDR1 reads SEHNR; CDR2 reads FQNEAQ (reference sequence). The CDR3 totals 15 residues. This CDR3 is CASSDGQGENTEAFF. CDR3 DNA sequence: TGTGCCAGCAGCGACGGACAGGGGGAGAACACTGAAGCTTTCTTT.

The DNA of the CDR3 is TGTGCCAGCAGCCGAGGGGCTAGCGGGGACTACGAGCAGTACTTC. Amino acids: CASSRGASGDYEQYF. The chain carries TRBV7-9 and TRBJ2-7; TRBD2 matches 9 bases. The CDR3 totals 15 residues. CDR1 and CDR2 (germline): SEHNR, FQNEAQ (reference sequence). Trimming removed 5 bases from V and 3 bases from J; junction bases left unmatched: 8. The whole variable domain, remainder taken from reference TRBV7-9 and TRBJ2-7, is DTGVSQNPRHKITKRGQNVTFRCDPISEHNRLYWYRQTLGQGPEFLTYFQNEAQLEKSRLLSDRFSAERPKGSFSTLEIQRTEQGDSAMYLCASSRGASGDYEQYFGPGTRLTVT.

The CDR3 DNA is TGTGCCAGCAGTGGACTAGCGGGAGGGACAGATACGCAGTATTTT. It specifies CASSGLAGGTDTQYF. The genes are TRBV6-1 and TRBJ2-3; TRBD2 matches 14 bases. The CDR3 runs 15 residues. Germline V lookup: CDR1 MNHNS, CDR2 SASEGT. The J segment lost 3 bases and the V segment lost 4 bases, leaving 0 bases of the junction unmatched.

The chain has TRBV28 and TRBJ2-1, with D perhaps TRBD2 (5 bases). Germline CDR1 MDHEN, CDR2 SYDVKM. The V end lost 4 bases, the J end lost 5 bases, and 12 bases lay between the germline ends. The CDR3 totals 14 residues. The CDR3 DNA sequence: TGTGCCAGCAGTTCGTGGGAGCCCCACAATGAGCAGTTCTTC. Translating gives CASSSWEPHNEQFF.

The gene calls are TRBV28 and TRBJ2-5, with 7 bases lining up with TRBD1. V shed 5 bases and J 2 bases; nucleotides not matched to a gene: 8. The length of the CDR3 is 15 residues. Germline V gene lookup returns CDR1 MDHEN and CDR2 SYDVKM. The CDR3 reads CASSGGQTGQETQYF. The CDR3 nucleotides read TGTGCCAGCAGTGGGGGACAGACGGGACAAGAGACCCAGTACTTC.

This clone has only a few counts. This chain connects TRBV10-2 to TRBJ1-1; 10 nucleotides line up with TRBD1. There are 15 residues in the CDR3. The germline gives CDR1 WSHSY, CDR2 SAAADI. J was trimmed by 5 bases and V by 3 bases; bases with no gene match: 6. CDR3 residues: CASSDLWTGGTEAFF. The CDR3 DNA sequence: TGCGCCAGCAGTGACCTATGGACAGGGGGGACTGAAGCTTTCTTT.

The V call is TRBV10-3, the J call TRBJ1-1; weak D call: TRBD1 (6 bases). V shed 3 bases and J shed 5 bases, with 10 bases lying between them. This CDR3 has 13 amino acids. The V gene's germline CDR1 is ENHRY and CDR2 SYGVKD. CDR3 protein: CAISDRGETEAFF. DNA of the CDR3: TGTGCCATCAGTGACAGGGGTGAAACTGAAGCTTTCTTT.

This rearrangement joins TRBV2 to TRBJ2-7, with 7 bases aligning to TRBD2. J was trimmed by 2 bases and V by 4 bases; bases with no gene match: 5. CDR3 length: 14 residues. Germline CDR1 is SNHLY and CDR2 is FYNNEI. CDR3 bases: TGTGCCAGCAGTGTAAGGCGGGAGCCCTACGAGCAGTACTTC. Amino acid sequence: CASSVRREPYEQYF.

The chain links TRBV2 to TRBJ1-2, with D unclear. The germline V and J ends were trimmed by 8 bases and 5 bases, with 12 bases remaining between them. Germline CDR1 SNHLY, CDR2 FYNNEI. The CDR3 has 12 amino acids. CDR3 DNA sequence: TGTGCCAGCTCAAATCTCCTATATGGCTACACCTTC. Translated: CASSNLLYGYTF.

The chain is built from TRBV5-1 and TRBJ2-3, with 7 bases that match TRBD2. Germline V CDR1 and CDR2: SGHRS, YFSETQ. The CDR3 is 15 amino acids. V shed 4 bases and J 3 bases; nucleotides not matched to a gene: 8. CDR3 loop: CASSRDSSGTDTQYF. The CDR3 nucleotides read TGCGCCAGCAGCCGCGATTCTAGCGGAACAGATACGCAGTATTTT.

J is TRBJ2-6 and V is TRBV2; 7 nucleotides match TRBD1. V lost 6 bases and J lost 0; bases outside the gene matches: 14. The CDR3 is 19 residues long. Germline loops: CDR1 SNHLY, CDR2 FYNNEI. CDR3 in amino acids: CASSPRGSGQSSGANVLTF. In DNA, the CDR3 is TGTGCCAGCAGCCCGAGGGGTTCGGGACAGAGCTCTGGGGCCAACGTCCTGACTTTC.

This clone has a single count. J is TRBJ2-7 and V is TRBV7-8, with D perhaps matching TRBD2 (5 bases). Germline CDR1 reads SGHVS; CDR2 reads FQNEAQ. The CDR3 runs 15 residues. V lost 0 bases, J lost 2 bases, and 11 bases lay in between. The CDR3 here is CASSLAWSGPYEQYF. CDR3 bases: TGTGCCAGCAGCTTAGCCTGGAGCGGACCCTACGAGCAGTACTTC.

The J gene is TRBJ1-2, the V gene TRBV30; 9 bases align to TRBD1. The CDR3 spans 14 residues. V shed 5 bases, J shed 8 bases, and the junction held 12 bases outside the gene matches. Germline lookup yields CDR1 GTSNPN and CDR2 SVGIG (reference sequence). DNA for the CDR3: TGTGCCTGGGACCCGGGACAGGGAGTCCGCGGCTACACCTTC. It yields the protein CAWDPGQGVRGYTF.

The V and J genes are TRBV5-1 and TRBJ1-3, with TRBD1 identical over 9 bases. V trimming: 4 bases; J trimming: 2 bases; junction bases outside the gene matches: 4. Germline CDR1 reads SGHRS; CDR2 reads YFSETQ. This CDR3 region has 15 residues. The DNA for the CDR3 is TGCGCCAGCAGCCGTACAGGGGGCACTGGAAACACCATATATTTT. Translation: CASSRTGGTGNTIYF.

The rearrangement uses TRBV7-9 and TRBJ1-2, with D perhaps matching TRBD1 (6 bases). This CDR3 comprises 14 residues. V lost 5 bases, J lost 0 bases, and 10 bases lay in between. Looked up from germline, CDR1 is SEHNR and CDR2 is FQNEAQ (reference sequence). As DNA, the CDR3 is TGTGCCAGCAGCCCAGGACAGACTAACTATGGCTACACCTTC. Translating gives CASSPGQTNYGYTF.

The rearrangement uses TRBV5-8 and TRBJ1-5, with D unresolved. V lost 5 bases to trimming and J lost 4 bases, with 7 bases between them. This CDR3 has 12 residues. Germline V lookup: CDR1 SGHTS, CDR2 YDEGEE. CDR3 in amino acids: CASRKQNQPQHF. CDR3 in DNA: TGTGCCAGCAGAAAACAGAATCAGCCCCAGCATTTT.

This clone came up a few times. The chain couples TRBV5-5 to TRBJ2-5; D is possibly TRBD1 (6 bases). The V end was cut by 0 bases, the J end by 7 bases, with 16 bases between. CDR1 and CDR2 from the germline V gene are SGHKS and YYEKEE (reference sequence). CDR3 length: 15 amino acids. Here the CDR3 DNA reads TGTGCCAGCAGCTTGGAGGGACAACAACGGGGGACCCAGTACTTC. Its protein is CASSLEGQQRGTQYF.

V usage is TRBV29-1 and J usage is TRBJ2-1; 7 positions match TRBD1. Trimming removed 3 bases from V and 5 bases from J; junction bases left unmatched: 10. Germline CDR1 SQVTM, CDR2 ANQGSEA. The CDR3 runs to 15 residues. The CDR3 coding sequence is TGCAGCGTTGAGGACTTCCGGGACAGTAACAATGAGCAGTTCTTC. This translates into CSVEDFRDSNNEQFF.

In nucleotides, the CDR3 is TGTGCCAGCCTCCCAAGGCACAGGGGGCCCTACGAGCAGTACTTC. Its protein product is CASLPRHRGPYEQYF. V is TRBV6-1 and J is TRBJ2-7; 9 nucleotides line up with TRBD1. This CDR3 contains 15 residues. J gave up 2 bases and V 8 bases, and 10 bases lay outside the gene matches. In germline, CDR1 is MNHNS, CDR2 SASEGT.